This TCR beta chain was captured by sequencing in a study of shared clonotypes between healthy human individuals. Study results and limitations: Clonotype sharing across donors was expected to vary with sequencing depth.

Only Caucasian adults living in Nashville, Tennessee served as donors. Unsorted PBMC contributed approximately 280 ng DNA, approximately 30,000 T cell genomes, to each replicate PCR. The assay was immunoSEQ multiplex PCR, and TCRdb's table has in-frame clones only and misses some. Seen here are around 530,000 clones, around 78% observed once, and the top ten hold 12%. V lost 0 bases, J lost 8 bases, and 13 bases lay in between. The CDR3 is 15 amino acids. The germline V gene encodes CDR1 ENHRY and CDR2 SYGVKD. In its sample, this clone was seen a few times. Its antigen remains unknown. Within the sample, other DNA sequences also encode this same CDR3.

The rearrangement joins TRBV10-3 to TRBJ1-4; possibly TRBD1 for D (5 bases). The TCR comes from a woman aged 40 to 49 in good health. Some clones in this sample may be carry-over from other donors' samples. Specimen: PBMCs. This CDR3 reads CAISESGQGNEKLFF. Written as DNA, the CDR3 is TGTGCCATCAGTGAGTCAGGGCAGGGAAACGAAAAACTGTTTTTT.